The 16 T cell receptor beta chains given below trace back to one sample, sequenced in a study of OX40 agonist ivuxolimab in advanced cancers. The method was immunoSEQ multiplex PCR; TCRdb's version includes in-frame clones alone and lacks a portion of them. The data show 62,000 or so clones, approximately 84% seen once. The material sequenced was CD4+ or CD8+ T cells sorted from blood, taken in a trial of the OX40 agonist ivuxolimab. The receptors derive from an adult with an advanced solid tumor such as melanoma, head and neck, liver or kidney cancer.

The chain combines TRBV6-5 with TRBJ1-1, with D unresolved. Deletions cut 7 bases from V and 1 base from J, with 7 bases between. Per germline, CDR1 MNHEY and CDR2 SVGAGI. This CDR3 contains 12 residues. The CDR3: CASTTGNTEAFF. CDR3 bases: TGTGCCAGCACCACCGGGAACACTGAAGCTTTCTTT.

The chain recombines TRBV7-3 with TRBJ1-2, with 9 nucleotides matching TRBD1. The junction had 6 bases not matched to a gene; V was cut back by 5 bases and J by 5 bases. This CDR3 spans 14 amino acids. The germline CDR1 and CDR2 sequences are SGHTA and FQGTGA. CDR3 residues: CASSRNGQGYGYTF. CDR3 sequence (DNA): TGTGCCAGCAGCCGGAATGGACAGGGGTATGGCTACACCTTC. Together with reference TRBV7-3 and TRBJ1-2, the CDR3 gives the full variable domain: GAGVSQTPSNKVTEKGKYVELRCDPISGHTALYWYRQSLGQGPEFLIYFQGTGAADDSGLPNDRFFAVRPEGSVSTLKIQRTERGDSAVYLCASSRNGQGYGYTFGSGTRLTVV.

The chain is built from TRBV7-9 and TRBJ1-4; 7 bases match TRBD1. This CDR3 region has 12 residues. The V and J ends lost 5 bases and 11 bases, in that order; junction bases with no gene match: 5. Germline V gene data show CDR1 as SEHNR and CDR2 as FQNEAQ (reference sequence). CDR3 DNA: TGTGCCAGCAGCCGACAGGGTGAGAAACTGTTTTTT. Amino acids: CASSRQGEKLFF.

This clone has a single count. The genes are TRBV6-5 and TRBJ1-2; TRBD1 agrees at 9 bases. The CDR3 is made up of 13 amino acids. The germline gives CDR1 MNHEY, CDR2 SVGAGI. V shed 2 bases, J shed 11 bases, and the junction held 6 bases outside the gene matches. The CDR3 coding sequence is TGTGCCAGCAGTTACGCGGACAGGGGAATTTACACCTTC. Encoded protein: CASSYADRGIYTF.

The chain combines TRBV7-8 with TRBJ2-2; the match to TRBD2 covers 11 bases. CDR1 is SGHVS, CDR2 FQNEAQ, per germline. Trimming removed 3 bases from V and 1 base from J; junction bases left unmatched: 7. The CDR3 extends over 18 amino acids. The CDR3 coding sequence is TGTGCCAGCAGCTTTTACCAGGGACTAGCGGAGAACACCGGGGAGCTGTTTTTT. It yields the protein CASSFYQGLAENTGELFF.

In this sample, this clone turned up a few times. The chain employs TRBV15 and TRBJ1-5; D is undetermined. Deletions cut 1 base from V and 6 bases from J, with 7 bases between. The CDR3 extends over 13 amino acids. Per the germline V gene, CDR1 is LNHNV and CDR2 is YYDKDF (reference sequence). For the CDR3, the DNA is TGTGCCACCAGCAGAGTCTTAGGTCAGCCCCAGCATTTT. This gives the protein CATSRVLGQPQHF.

The genes are TRBV7-6 and TRBJ2-5; possibly TRBD2 for D (6 bases). The V and J ends lost 4 bases and 5 bases respectively, with 14 bases between them. CDR3 length: 14 residues. Germline assignment: CDR1 SGHVS and CDR2 FNYEAQ. This chain's CDR3 is CASSYGGVWETQYF. CDR3 DNA sequence: TGTGCCAGCAGCTACGGCGGGGTGTGGGAGACCCAGTACTTC.

The V and J genes are TRBV6-5 and TRBJ1-5; D not resolved. This CDR3 comprises 13 residues. Germline values: CDR1 MNHEY, CDR2 SVGAGI. The V end was cut by 0 bases, the J end by 6 bases, with 6 bases between. DNA for the CDR3: TGTGCCAGCAGTTACTCGACGGGTCAGCCCCAGCATTTT. It is translated as CASSYSTGQPQHF.

J is TRBJ2-1 and V is TRBV5-6; D uncertain. The germline gives CDR1 SGHDT, CDR2 YYEEEE. This CDR3 comprises 15 residues. V lost 0 bases and J lost 0, with 7 bases in between. The CDR3 nucleotides read TGTGCCAGCAGCTTGGGAGGAAGCTCCTACAATGAGCAGTTCTTC. Translating it yields CASSLGGSSYNEQFF.

The rearrangement links TRBV19 to TRBJ2-6, with 8 bases lining up with TRBD1. CDR1 LNHDA and CDR2 SQIVND come from the germline V gene (reference sequence). This CDR3 is built from 15 residues. The junction had 2 bases not matched to a gene; V was cut back by 4 bases and J by 3 bases. The DNA for the CDR3 is TGTGCCAGTAGTAACGGACAGGGTGGGGCCAACGTCCTGACTTTC. Translation: CASSNGQGGANVLTF.

The chain employs TRBV7-8 and TRBJ1-1; D ambiguous. V dropped 3 bases and J dropped 0 bases, with 8 bases sitting between them. CDR3 length equals 14 residues. Germline loops: CDR1 SGHVS, CDR2 FQNEAQ. CDR3 nucleotides: TGTGCCAGCAGCTTTTTTCCCATGAACACTGAAGCTTTCTTT. The encoded protein is CASSFFPMNTEAFF.

The V gene is TRBV15, the J gene TRBJ2-7; D is undetermined. Germline-derived CDR1 and CDR2 are LNHNV and YYDKDF (reference sequence). The CDR3 is 13 residues long. Trimming took 0 bases from V and 6 from J, leaving 9 bases between them. DNA of the CDR3: TGTGCCACCAGCAGAGATCTTGCTGTCGAGCAGTACTTC. Translating it yields CATSRDLAVEQYF.

The chain recombines TRBV7-2 with TRBJ1-2; D is unresolved. The V gene's germline CDR1 is SGHTA and CDR2 FQGNSA. The V and J ends lost 2 bases and 1 base respectively, with 8 bases between them. This CDR3 is built from 14 residues. CDR3 bases: TGTGCCAGCAGCTTATGGCAGAGTAACTATGGCTACACCTTC. Translated, it gives CASSLWQSNYGYTF.

This clone occurred once. The chain uses TRBV28 and TRBJ2-7; the D is unclear. Trimming removed 6 bases at V and 6 bases at J, with 21 bases between. The CDR3 is 15 amino acids. Germline CDR1 reads MDHEN; CDR2 reads SYDVKM. The CDR3 loop is CASRRNGVGEGEQYF. The CDR3 DNA follows: TGTGCCAGCAGACGAAACGGAGTTGGGGAAGGCGAGCAGTACTTC.

The V gene is TRBV5-6, the J gene TRBJ1-1; TRBD1 might be the D (6 bases). The CDR3 consists of 13 residues. The V end was cut by 2 bases, the J end by 5 bases, with 10 bases between. Looked up from germline, CDR1 is SGHDT and CDR2 is YYEEEE. CDR3: CASSFTGTTEAFF. CDR3 DNA: TGTGCCAGCAGCTTCACAGGGACAACTGAAGCTTTCTTT.

This rearrangement joins TRBV5-1 to TRBJ1-1, with unresolved D. This CDR3 comprises 13 residues. Trimming stripped 2 bases from V and 1 base from J, with 6 bases between. The germline V gene has CDR1 SGHRS and CDR2 YFSETQ. This chain's CDR3 is CASSFLENTEAFF. For the CDR3, the DNA is TGCGCCAGCAGCTTCTTAGAGAACACTGAAGCTTTCTTT.